This TCR beta chain was identified in a study of beta chain features in type 1 diabetes. The study's findings and limits: Researchers report that Type 1 diabetes patients had moderately but significantly shorter TCRB CDR3s across all four CD4+ subsets.

From germline, CDR1 is SEHNR and CDR2 FQNEAQ (reference sequence). V was trimmed by 2 bases and J by 1 base, leaving 9 bases between them. There are 14 residues in the CDR3. Details on this clone: What it recognizes is unknown.

The isolated RNA, all of it, was reverse transcribed, so expressed TCRB transcripts were what got sequenced. Sequencing was performed with immunoSEQ multiplex PCR; in TCRdb, only in-frame clones are kept and a portion is missing. Altogether some 200,000 clones are present, around 16% being singletons, with the ten largest covering approximately 0.081%. The sequenced sample consisted of naive CD4+ T cells from blood. The sequence was obtained from a young man with type 1 diabetes. The chain couples TRBV7-9 to TRBJ2-7; D gene ambiguous. CDR3 in amino acids: CASSLSSSSYEQYF. DNA of the CDR3: TGTGCCAGCAGCTTATCATCCAGTTCCTACGAGCAGTACTTC.